This entry lists 28 T cell receptor beta chains sequenced from one sample in a study of neoadjuvant nivolumab and ipilimumab in lung cancer. Generated by immunoSEQ multiplex PCR, the TCRdb table keeps only in-frame clones and is missing some. This repertoire shows 40,000 to 55,000 clones, about 89% found once; its top ten account for under 4.5%. This specimen consisted of blood, obtained before neoadjuvant nivolumab, alone or with ipilimumab. The receptors come from an adult with non-small cell lung cancer. Some clones in this sample may be carry-over from other donors' samples.

This clone is a singleton in its sample. J is TRBJ2-3 and V is TRBV2; 8 nucleotides align to TRBD2. Germline CDR1 is SNHLY and CDR2 is FYNNEI. With 7 bases clipped from V and 5 bases from J, the junction kept 8 bases outside the gene matches. The CDR3 extends over 14 amino acids. CDR3 region: CASIRGLAIDTQYF. Here the CDR3 DNA reads TGTGCCAGCATCAGAGGACTAGCTATAGATACGCAGTATTTT.

J is TRBJ1-2 and V is TRBV5-4; D might be TRBD1 (6 bases). V was cut by 4 bases and J by 6 bases, with 13 bases left in between. Germline CDR1 reads SGHNT; CDR2 reads YYREEE (reference sequence). The length of the CDR3 is 13 residues. The CDR3 coding sequence is TGTGCCAGCAGCCAACTACAGGGTGATGGCTACACCTTC. Residues: CASSQLQGDGYTF.

The V call is TRBV4-1, the J call TRBJ2-3; 7 bases agree with TRBD1. Looked up from germline, CDR1 is MGHRA and CDR2 is YSYEKL. This CDR3 region has 15 residues. V lost 5 bases to trimming and J lost 2 bases; unmatched junction nucleotides: 7. In DNA form, the CDR3 reads TGCGCCAGCAGCGGCCGGGACAGACCCACAGATACGCAGTATTTT. Its protein is CASSGRDRPTDTQYF.

The rearrangement joins TRBV7-9 to TRBJ2-3, with TRBD1 matching 7 bases. The germline V gene has CDR1 SEHNR and CDR2 FQNEAQ (reference sequence). The CDR3 covers 17 residues. Trimming removed 1 base from V and 0 bases from J; junction bases left unmatched: 7. CDR3 nucleotide sequence: TGTGCCAGCAGCTTAGGCGACAGGGTACTTAGCACAGATACGCAGTATTTT. Translation: CASSLGDRVLSTDTQYF.

A few counts support this clone. CDR3 coding DNA: TGCGCCAGCAGCTTGGGATCGGAAATCTACACCTTC. It is translated as CASSLGSEIYTF. This chain links TRBV5-1 with TRBJ1-2, with D hard to call. CDR3 length equals 12 residues. Germline V CDR1 and CDR2: SGHRS, YFSETQ. V was clipped by 0 bases and J by 10 bases, with 10 bases between them.

The chain joins TRBV7-2 to TRBJ1-1; perhaps TRBD1 as D (5 bases). V was cut by 0 bases and J by 0 bases, with 8 bases left in between. Germline V lookup: CDR1 SGHTA, CDR2 FQGNSA. CDR3 length equals 15 residues. The CDR3 reads CASSLATGLNTEAFF. The CDR3 DNA reads as TGTGCCAGCAGCTTAGCAACAGGCTTGAACACTGAAGCTTTCTTT.

J is TRBJ2-5 and V is TRBV6-1; D is uncertain. Trimming took off 5 bases at V and 1 base at J, with 2 bases between the two ends. This CDR3 is 11 amino acids long. Germline CDR1 and CDR2: MNHNS and SASEGT. The CDR3 DNA is TGTGCCAGCAGTTTCCAAGAGACCCAGTACTTC. Its protein is CASSFQETQYF.

This clone was detected once. V usage is TRBV29-1 and J usage is TRBJ1-5; D unresolved. Germline V gene lookup returns CDR1 SQVTM and CDR2 ANQGSEA. The V and J ends lost 7 bases and 4 bases respectively, with 11 bases between them. CDR3 length equals 12 residues. The CDR3 reads CSAGSTNQPQHF. CDR3 in DNA: TGCAGCGCCGGGTCAACTAATCAGCCCCAGCATTTT.

The chain combines TRBV6-4 with TRBJ2-2, with TRBD1 matching 9 bases. This CDR3 has 15 residues. In germline, CDR1 is MRHNA, CDR2 SNTAGT. With 6 bases clipped from V and 2 bases from J, the junction kept 4 bases outside the gene matches. The CDR3 DNA reads TGTGCCAGCAGCCGGACAGGGGTAAACACCGGGGAGCTGTTTTTT. This translates into CASSRTGVNTGELFF.

J is TRBJ2-3 and V is TRBV7-3; D is ambiguous. V lost 4 bases, J lost 6 bases, and 11 bases lay in between. The CDR3 consists of 13 residues. Per the germline V gene, CDR1 is SGHTA and CDR2 is FQGTGA. DNA for the CDR3: TGTGCCAGCAGCTCCCGGTTTGGCGATACGCAGTATTTT. This gives the protein CASSSRFGDTQYF.

A single count supports this clone. The J gene is TRBJ1-5, the V gene TRBV7-2, with TRBD1 as a possible D gene (6 bases). Trimming cost V 4 bases and J 8 bases, with 15 bases left between them. This CDR3 region has 14 residues. Germline V CDR1 and CDR2: SGHTA, FQGNSA. This chain's CDR3 is CASSSNRAAEPQHF. Written as DNA, the CDR3 is TGTGCCAGCAGCTCCAACAGGGCGGCAGAGCCCCAGCATTTT.

The chain combines TRBV9 with TRBJ2-1; 7 bases fit TRBD2. CDR1 is SGDLS, CDR2 YYNGEE, per germline. The CDR3 totals 13 residues. V lost 7 bases, J lost 5 bases, and 6 bases stayed unmatched. The CDR3 region is CASGGGGHNEQFF. The DNA of the CDR3 is TGTGCCAGCGGGGGGGGAGGTCACAATGAGCAGTTCTTC.

The rearrangement links TRBV29-1 to TRBJ2-5; 8 bases line up with TRBD1. The CDR3 is 14 residues long. Trimming took 5 bases from V and 2 from J; bases not matched to a gene: 7. Germline loops: CDR1 SQVTM, CDR2 ANQGSEA. For the CDR3, the DNA is TGCAGCGTTTGGACAGGGTCGGCTCAAGAGACCCAGTACTTC. As protein: CSVWTGSAQETQYF.

The V and J genes are TRBV9 and TRBJ2-7; D tentatively fits TRBD1 or TRBD2 (5 bases each). There are 15 residues in the CDR3. Germline CDR1 and CDR2: SGDLS and YYNGEE. The ends were cut back, 0 bases at V and 2 bases at J, with 12 bases in the middle. The CDR3 reads CASSVDGTGTYEQYF. Here the CDR3 DNA reads TGTGCCAGCAGCGTAGACGGGACGGGGACCTACGAGCAGTACTTC.

This clone was observed a single time. The chain couples TRBV25-1 to TRBJ2-3; TRBD1 agrees at 10 bases. The J segment lost 6 bases and the V segment lost 4 bases, leaving 10 bases of the junction unmatched. Germline V gives CDR1 MGHDK, CDR2 SYGVNS. CDR3 length: 16 amino acids. CDR3: CASSGRDRGRRDTQYF. The CDR3 region has the DNA TGTGCCAGCAGTGGTCGAGACAGGGGGCGTAGGGATACGCAGTATTTT.

This clone showed up just once. Written as DNA, the CDR3 is TGTGCCAGCAGCTTAGTGGGACAGAGCACAGATACGCAGTATTTT. Its protein is CASSLVGQSTDTQYF. The chain combines TRBV7-9 with TRBJ2-3, with 7 bases lining up with TRBD1. J lost 0 bases, V lost 1 base, and 1 base had no gene match. The CDR3 is 15 amino acids. Germline CDR1 and CDR2: SEHNR and FQNEAQ (reference sequence).

The J gene is TRBJ2-1, the V gene TRBV18; the D call may be TRBD1 or TRBD2 (5 bases each). The CDR3 contains 14 residues. V was shortened by 3 bases and J by 10 bases, with 16 bases between the two germline ends. Germline V gene lookup returns CDR1 KGHSH and CDR2 LQKENI. CDR3 DNA sequence: TGTGCCAGCTCACCCGCCGGGGCCACGAGAGAGCAGTTCTTC. This sequence encodes CASSPAGATREQFF.

The chain joins TRBV18 to TRBJ1-4; D is ambiguous. CDR1 is KGHSH, CDR2 LQKENI, per germline. The CDR3 spans 13 residues. Between the trimmed V and J ends, which lost 5 bases and 5 bases, there was a span of 9 bases. The CDR3 here is CASSYRLNEKLFF. The CDR3 region has the DNA TGTGCCAGCTCATACAGATTAAATGAAAAACTGTTTTTT.

The V and J genes are TRBV6-5 and TRBJ2-7, with D possibly being TRBD2 (5 bases). This CDR3 is built from 14 residues. Germline assignment: CDR1 MNHEY and CDR2 SVGAGI. Trimming cost V 0 bases and J 2 bases, with 8 bases left between them. The CDR3 is CASSYSRGPYEQYF. The CDR3 DNA is TGTGCCAGCAGTTACTCGAGAGGGCCCTACGAGCAGTACTTC.

This clone was seen only a few times. For the CDR3, the DNA is TGCAGCGTTGTAATCGGGATCGGTACCTACGAGCAGTACTTC. This gives the protein CSVVIGIGTYEQYF. The chain joins TRBV29-1 to TRBJ2-7; tentatively, D is TRBD2 (5 bases). CDR1 is SQVTM and CDR2 is ANQGSEA in the germline V gene. V was trimmed by 4 bases and J by 2 bases, leaving 15 bases between them. This CDR3 contains 14 residues.

This chain uses TRBV7-9 with TRBJ1-4, with unresolved D. Germline CDR1 reads SEHNR; CDR2 reads FQNEAQ (reference sequence). The CDR3 is 14 residues long. With 3 bases removed from V and 0 bases from J, the gap between germline ends came to 5 bases. The CDR3 loop reads CASSFAATNEKLFF. DNA of the CDR3: TGTGCCAGCAGCTTCGCGGCAACTAATGAAAAACTGTTTTTT.

The chain recombines TRBV19 with TRBJ2-3; tentatively, D is TRBD1 or TRBD2 (5 bases each). V lost 7 bases to trimming and J lost 6 bases, with 17 bases between them. The CDR3 sequence is 14 residues long. Per the germline V gene, CDR1 is LNHDA and CDR2 is SQIVND (reference sequence). The CDR3, as DNA: TGTGCCAGTAAAGGGACCCCAACGGAGGATACGCAGTATTTT. This translates into CASKGTPTEDTQYF.

The table lists this clone with a few counts. The rearrangement joins TRBV7-9 to TRBJ2-7; 8 bases fit TRBD2. Losses at the gene ends were 1 base for V and 2 bases for J; bases not matched to a gene: 13. Germline CDR1 reads SEHNR; CDR2 reads FQNEAQ (reference sequence). This CDR3 comprises 18 residues. CDR3 sequence: CASSLVKPPSGPTYEQYF. CDR3 DNA: TGTGCCAGCAGCTTAGTAAAGCCCCCTAGCGGGCCAACCTACGAGCAGTACTTC.

V gene TRBV13 combines with J gene TRBJ1-2; D gene uncertain. V shed 1 base and J shed 3 bases, with 9 bases lying between them. The CDR3 is made up of 14 amino acids. Germline loops: CDR1 PRHDT, CDR2 FYEKMQ (reference sequence). As DNA, the CDR3 is TGTGCCAGCAGCTTAGCGGGCGCAGACTATGGCTACACCTTC. Residues: CASSLAGADYGYTF.

The rearrangement links TRBV5-1 to TRBJ2-3, with TRBD1 as a possible D gene (6 bases). The CDR3 is 17 residues long. Trimming took off 5 bases at V and 3 bases at J, with 22 bases between the two ends. Per the germline V gene, CDR1 is SGHRS and CDR2 is YFSETQ. The CDR3 sequence is CASSLPERGKLTDTQYF. CDR3 coding DNA: TGCGCCAGCAGTTTGCCCGAGAGGGGGAAGCTGACAGATACGCAGTATTTT.

V is TRBV18 and J is TRBJ2-7; 8 bases align to TRBD2. CDR1 is KGHSH, CDR2 LQKENI, per germline. CDR3 length: 18 amino acids. Trimming removed 3 bases from V and 0 bases from J; junction bases left unmatched: 13. The CDR3 nucleotides read TGTGCCAGCTCACCGCGGCAGAGAACTAGCGGTAGCTCCTACGAGCAGTACTTC. Translated: CASSPRQRTSGSSYEQYF. Based on the CDR3 plus reference TRBV18 and TRBJ2-7, the full variable domain is NAGVMQNPRHLVRRRGQEARLRCSPMKGHSHVYWYRQLPEEGLKFMVYLQKENIIDESGMPKERFSAEFPKEGPSILRIQQVVRGDSAAYFCASSPRQRTSGSSYEQYFGPGTRLTVT.

V and J are TRBV7-2 and TRBJ2-3; TRBD2 matches 7 bases. V shed 5 bases, J shed 0 bases, and the junction held 2 bases outside the gene matches. The CDR3 is 14 residues long. Germline V gene sequence: CDR1 SGHTA, CDR2 FQGNSA. Here the CDR3 reads CASSRGGSTDTQYF. The CDR3 region has the DNA TGTGCCAGCAGCCGCGGGGGTAGCACAGATACGCAGTATTTT.

The chain combines TRBV29-1 with TRBJ2-1, with 7 bases matching TRBD1. The V segment lost 3 bases and the J segment 9 bases; nucleotides outside the gene matches: 26. The length of the CDR3 is 19 residues. Per germline, CDR1 SQVTM and CDR2 ANQGSEA. The CDR3 sequence: CSVDVLFPKGQRTRGEQFF. CDR3 nucleotides: TGCAGCGTTGATGTCCTTTTCCCCAAGGGACAGCGGACACGGGGTGAGCAGTTCTTC.